This TCR beta chain was observed in a study of blood T cell repertoires in COVID-19. Study-level information: T cells, B-cell-depleted T cells, or PBMCs supplied cDNA or gDNA.

Participants were aged roughly 18 to 90 years, lived in around 22 US areas, and enrolled virtually. Original handling: Reference gene primer amplification gave nucleated cell count estimates. Clones were read by immunoSEQ multiplex PCR, and TCRdb kept only the in-frame ones, dropping some. V and J calls and clone size follow that table, whereas D and trimming were derived from the DNA. Among 200,000 to 250,000 clones listed, about four fifths were seen once. Source material: PBMCs or T cells enriched from blood (not recorded which). The receptor's source is a woman in her thirties or forties with acute COVID-19.

In nucleotides, the CDR3 is TGTGCCAGCAGTTTATTGGGGGGCTCCTACAATGAGCAGTTCTTC. It is translated as CASSLLGGSYNEQFF. The chain couples TRBV27 to TRBJ2-1; the D gene is possibly TRBD2 (6 bases). Germline V lookup: CDR1 MNHEY, CDR2 SMNVEV (reference sequence). The V end lost 1 base, the J end lost 0 bases, and 7 bases lay between the germline ends. This CDR3 has 15 amino acids.